Below, one T cell receptor (beta chain) is given with its context. Original data processing: How many nucleated cells were present was estimated from reference gene primer amplification. Clones were read by immunoSEQ multiplex PCR, and TCRdb kept only the in-frame ones, dropping some. The V and J calls and clone size come from that table; D and trimming were worked out from the DNA. Of about 170,000 clones listed, roughly 86% were seen once; the top ten hold just over 2.5%. The data were taken from a study of blood T cell repertoires in COVID-19. Whole-study context: Sample material is recorded as cDNA or gDNA derived from T cells, B-cell-depleted T cells, or PBMCs.

This sequence was found in a woman at least 80 years old with COVID-19, enrolled during active disease. Sequencing used peripheral blood.

The CDR3, as DNA: TGCAGTGCTAGTGCTGTTTTGTCTGGAAACACCATATATTTT. Translated: CSASAVLSGNTIYF. The chain uses TRBV20-1 and TRBJ1-3; D unclear. This CDR3 is 14 amino acids long. CDR1 is DFQATT, CDR2 SNEGSKA, per germline (reference sequence). Trimming removed 3 bases at V and 1 base at J, with 10 bases between.